Included here is one TCR beta chain sequence, with context. Its antigen is not identified. The entry originates in a study of T cell responses to AZD1222 COVID-19 vaccine. Study results and caveats: Repertoire sampling happened only post peak T cell response.

Profiled with immunoSEQ multiplex PCR; TCRdb holds only in-frame clones, not every one. The sample lists about 26,000 clones, 88% occurring once. The germline gives CDR1 KGHSH, CDR2 LQKENI. The length of the CDR3 is 12 residues. Between the trimmed V and J ends, which lost 5 bases and 4 bases, there was a span of 8 bases. The sequence was collected from an adult who received the AZD1222 COVID-19 vaccine. The rearrangement joins TRBV18 to TRBJ1-2; no clear D. This sample comprised peripheral blood, obtained 28 days after the second AZD1222 dose. The CDR3 sequence: CASSGSGYGYTF. The CDR3 coding sequence is TGTGCCAGCTCAGGCAGTGGCTATGGCTACACCTTC.